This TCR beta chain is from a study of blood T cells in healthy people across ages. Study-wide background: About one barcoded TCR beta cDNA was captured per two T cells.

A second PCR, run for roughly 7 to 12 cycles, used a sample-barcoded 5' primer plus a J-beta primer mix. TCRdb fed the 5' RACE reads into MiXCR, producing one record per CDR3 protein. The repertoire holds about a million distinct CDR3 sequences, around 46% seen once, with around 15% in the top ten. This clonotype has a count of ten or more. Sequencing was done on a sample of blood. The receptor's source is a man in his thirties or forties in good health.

The CDR3 DNA sequence: TGCGCCAGCAGCCAAGATCATCGGGGATGGCACGAGCAGTACTTC. This codes for CASSQDHRGWHEQYF. The V call is TRBV4-1, the J call TRBJ2-7, with a possible D match to TRBD2 (5 bases). Germline values: CDR1 MGHRA, CDR2 YSYEKL. This CDR3 has 15 amino acids. Trimming took 0 bases from V and 5 from J, leaving 14 bases between them.